The 22 T cell receptor beta chains listed next were all sequenced from one sample in a study of T-cell memory formation after mild COVID-19. TCRdb recomputed calls from the 5' RACE reads with MiXCR, one row per CDR3 protein. The sample yields about 430,000 distinct CDR3 sequences, roughly 18% seen once. Sequencing was performed on PBMCs or a T cell subset sorted from them (not recorded which). The receptor source for this set is a man aged 18 to 29 who had mild COVID-19 (a few samples of this study predate the infection). Cell type and time point are not known.

The V gene is TRBV7-2, the J gene TRBJ2-2, with 8 bases aligning to TRBD2. V was pared by 5 bases and J by 5 bases, with 7 bases of the junction left unmatched. Germline V gene sequence: CDR1 SGHTA, CDR2 FQGNSA. The CDR3 is 15 residues long. CDR3 nucleotides: TGTGCCAGCAGCCGCACTAGCGGAGGGACCGGGGAGCTGTTTTTT. Protein: CASSRTSGGTGELFF.

This clonotype was seen repeatedly, ten times or more. Written as DNA, the CDR3 is TGTGCCAGCAGCTTAAACCGGGGGACTGAAGCTTTCTTT. This encodes CASSLNRGTEAFF. The V and J genes are TRBV7-2 and TRBJ1-1; weak D call: TRBD1 (5 bases). CDR1 SGHTA and CDR2 FQGNSA come from the germline V gene. The V end lost 2 bases, the J end lost 5 bases, and 9 bases lay between the germline ends. The CDR3 totals 13 residues.

This clonotype was detected many times. The V call is TRBV7-9, the J call TRBJ2-5; a weak D match, TRBD1 (5 bases). The CDR3 is 17 residues long. V lost 5 bases to trimming and J lost 3 bases, with 22 bases between them. CDR1 and CDR2 (germline): SEHNR, FQNEAQ (reference sequence). CDR3 region: CASSEVPYGAWEETQYF. CDR3 in DNA: TGTGCCAGCAGCGAGGTCCCATATGGGGCCTGGGAAGAGACCCAGTACTTC.

The chain uses TRBV27 and TRBJ1-5; TRBD1 might be the D (6 bases). The CDR3 totals 18 residues. V was cut by 6 bases and J by 0 bases, with 21 bases left in between. The germline gives CDR1 MNHEY, CDR2 SMNVEV (reference sequence). The CDR3 is CASRSTGFASDSNQPQHF. CDR3 nucleotides: TGTGCCAGCAGAAGTACAGGGTTTGCTTCGGATAGCAATCAGCCCCAGCATTTT.

The chain combines TRBV6-2 or TRBV6-3 with TRBJ1-1, with a possible D match to TRBD1 (5 bases). The CDR3 loop spans 13 amino acids. CDR1 MNHEY and CDR2 SVGEGT come from the germline V gene. Trimming left V 4 bases short and J 6 bases short, with 12 bases between. The CDR3 coding sequence is TGTGCCAGCAGTTTTGTGACAGTAGCTGAAGCTTTCTTT. Protein: CASSFVTVAEAFF.

The chain combines TRBV29-1 with TRBJ1-4; D may be TRBD1 (6 bases). Between the trimmed V and J ends, which lost 7 bases and 6 bases, there was a span of 15 bases. CDR3 length: 13 residues. Germline assignment: CDR1 SQVTM and CDR2 ANQGSEA. The CDR3 sequence is CSAEGGSDEKLFF. DNA for the CDR3: TGCAGCGCCGAGGGGGGTTCGGATGAAAAACTGTTTTTT.

In its sample, this clonotype was seen a few times. J is TRBJ1-6 and V is TRBV4-3; no definite D call. This CDR3 has 14 amino acids. Trimming cost V 2 bases and J 5 bases, with 7 bases left between them. Germline values: CDR1 LGHNA, CDR2 YSLEER. The CDR3 nucleotides are TGCGCCAGCAGCCAACCGGGGAATAATTCACCCCTCCACTTT. Translated, it gives CASSQPGNNSPLHF.

The J gene is TRBJ2-7, the V gene TRBV5-1; D possibly matches TRBD1 or TRBD2 (5 bases each). V shed 4 bases and J shed 7 bases, with 21 bases lying between them. The germline gives CDR1 SGHRS, CDR2 YFSETQ. The CDR3 loop spans 15 amino acids. The CDR3 here is CASSPLDPSGGEQYF. Here the CDR3 DNA reads TGCGCCAGCAGCCCCCTCGACCCGAGTGGGGGTGAGCAGTACTTC.

On this clonotype itself: One end of the junction varies from germline; a read error may be responsible. The CDR3 here is CATRGLGWVTF. The CDR3 DNA is TGTGCCACCAGGGGGCTTGGATGGGTGACGTTT. V gene TRBV24-1 combines with J gene TRBJ1-4; possibly TRBD1 for D (5 bases). This CDR3 contains 11 residues. Germline V lookup: CDR1 KGHDR, CDR2 SFDVKD.

This chain uses TRBV12-3 or TRBV12-4 with TRBJ1-5; TRBD1 matches 7 bases. The CDR3 runs 15 residues. J lost 4 bases, V lost 7 bases, and 10 bases had no gene match. In nucleotides, the CDR3 is TGTGCCAGCACCCAAAGACAGGGCGGAAATCAGCCCCAGCATTTT. This translates into CASTQRQGGNQPQHF.

This clonotype occurred a few times. This chain connects TRBV19 to TRBJ2-2; D is uncertain. V was pared by 0 bases and J by 4 bases, with 3 bases between. The CDR3 is made up of 13 amino acids. Germline loops: CDR1 LNHDA, CDR2 SQIVND (reference sequence). The CDR3 sequence: CASSIDGTGELFF. In nucleotides, the CDR3 is TGTGCCAGTAGTATAGACGGCACCGGGGAGCTGTTTTTT.

The CDR3: CSVERTPQETQYF. The CDR3 nucleotides are TGCAGCGTAGAGAGAACCCCCCAAGAGACCCAGTACTTC. This rearrangement joins TRBV29-1 to TRBJ2-5; D remains ambiguous. There are 13 residues in the CDR3. V shed 6 bases and J shed 1 base, with 12 bases lying between them. Looked up from germline, CDR1 is SQVTM and CDR2 is ANQGSEA.

This sequence joins TRBV7-2 and TRBJ1-5, with D possibly being TRBD1 (5 bases). There are 16 residues in the CDR3. The V end lost 5 bases, the J end lost 6 bases, and 20 bases lay between the germline ends. Germline assignment: CDR1 SGHTA and CDR2 FQGNSA. This CDR3 is CASSPWSGGMGQPQHF. The CDR3 DNA reads TGTGCCAGCAGCCCTTGGTCGGGGGGAATGGGTCAGCCCCAGCATTTT.

In its sample, this clonotype was seen a few times. A junction end diverges from the germline sequence, so it may reflect a read error. The gene calls are TRBV4-2 and TRBJ1-5; D unresolved. CDR1 LGHNA and CDR2 YNFKEQ come from the germline V gene. The CDR3 runs 14 residues. The CDR3 DNA follows: TGTGCCAGCAGTCAAGATTGGGGAGATCAGCCCCAGCATTTT. As protein: CASSQDWGDQPQHF.

A few counts support this clonotype. The chain recombines TRBV5-1 with TRBJ1-1, with a possible D match to TRBD1 (6 bases). CDR3 length: 14 amino acids. The germline V gene encodes CDR1 SGHRS and CDR2 YFSETQ. Trimming shortened V by 6 bases and J by 0 bases, and 12 bases separated the two germline ends. The CDR3 DNA reads as TGCGCCAGCACCCAGACAGGTGTGAACACTGAAGCTTTCTTT. Its protein is CASTQTGVNTEAFF.

This clonotype was recorded at least ten times. The J gene is TRBJ2-3, the V gene TRBV4-3; D is perhaps TRBD2 (6 bases). V lost 3 bases and J lost 0, with 10 bases in between. The V gene's germline CDR1 is LGHNA and CDR2 YSLEER. This CDR3 is 15 amino acids long. In nucleotides, the CDR3 is TGCGCCAGCAGCCAGATGGGGGGTAGCACAGATACGCAGTATTTT. Translation gives CASSQMGGSTDTQYF.

V gene TRBV29-1 combines with J gene TRBJ2-3, with a tentative D call TRBD2 (6 bases). The CDR3 consists of 12 residues. In germline, CDR1 is SQVTM, CDR2 ANQGSEA. The germline V and J ends were trimmed by 4 bases and 5 bases, with 10 bases remaining between them. The CDR3 DNA reads TGCAGCGTTGGGCTAGCGAGAGATACGCAGTATTTT. It is translated as CSVGLARDTQYF.

The V and J genes are TRBV28 and TRBJ1-6; D may be TRBD1 (5 bases). Trimming took 2 bases from V and 5 from J, leaving 10 bases between them. Germline V CDR1 and CDR2: MDHEN, SYDVKM. This CDR3 has 15 residues. The CDR3 loop reads CASSLRPGNNSPLHF. CDR3 bases: TGTGCCAGCAGTTTAAGGCCAGGGAATAATTCACCCCTCCACTTT.

V and J are TRBV7-2 and TRBJ2-1, with D maybe TRBD1 (5 bases). From germline, CDR1 is SGHTA and CDR2 FQGNSA. This CDR3 region has 10 residues. V dropped 7 bases and J dropped 8 bases, with 6 bases sitting between them. DNA for the CDR3: TGTGCCAGCAAAGGGGATGAGCAGTTCTTC. Residues: CASKGDEQFF.

This clonotype was observed a few times. The chain links TRBV4-2 to TRBJ1-2; no clear D gene. The V gene's germline CDR1 is LGHNA and CDR2 YNFKEQ. Trimming cost V 1 base and J 2 bases, with 14 bases left between them. This CDR3 is 16 amino acids long. In nucleotides, the CDR3 is TGTGCCAGCAGCCAAGTCGGCAGGAGACCCAACTATGGCTACACCTTC. This codes for CASSQVGRRPNYGYTF.

V and J are TRBV11-1 and TRBJ1-4; 9 nucleotides agree with TRBD1. CDR1 is SGHAT, CDR2 FQDESV, per germline (reference sequence). V lost 4 bases, J lost 6 bases, and 6 bases stayed unmatched. The CDR3 contains 15 residues. CDR3 amino acids: CASSYSGDRDEKLFF. CDR3 nucleotides: TGTGCCAGCAGCTACTCCGGGGACAGGGATGAAAAACTGTTTTTT.

This clonotype was counted only a few times. This chain joins TRBV9 and TRBJ1-1; D possibly corresponds to TRBD1 (6 bases). V lost 4 bases, J lost 1 base, and 14 bases lay in between. This CDR3 has 15 amino acids. Germline CDR1 reads SGDLS; CDR2 reads YYNGEE. CDR3 sequence reads: CASSPWDMTNTEAFF. The DNA for the CDR3 is TGTGCCAGCAGCCCGTGGGACATGACGAACACTGAAGCTTTCTTT.